The 9 T cell receptor beta chains in this list originate from one sample, sequenced in a study of T cells after yellow fever vaccination. TCRdb redid the calling of the 5' RACE reads with MiXCR, one entry per CDR3 protein. Seen here are hundreds of thousands of distinct CDR3 sequences, around 8.6% observed once, and the top ten hold 3% to 4%. Sequences were derived from CD4+ T cells sorted from PBMCs, sampled 5 days after the yellow fever booster vaccination. The source is a young man who received the YFV17D yellow fever vaccine.

The CDR3 nucleotides are TGCGCCAGCAGTAGGGGACAGGGCCTAATGTTCGAGACCCAGTACTTC. Protein product: CASSRGQGLMFETQYF. The J gene is TRBJ2-5, the V gene TRBV4-1; 9 bases match TRBD1. The germline CDR1 and CDR2 sequences are MGHRA and YSYEKL. The ends lost 6 bases at V and 5 bases at J; junction bases unmatched: 13. CDR3 size: 16 residues.

This clonotype was observed many times. The V and J genes are TRBV11-2 and TRBJ2-1; D gene uncertain. Germline V CDR1 and CDR2: SGHAT, FQNNGV. This CDR3 comprises 14 residues. V was cut by 3 bases and J by 6 bases, with 12 bases left in between. CDR3 bases: TGTGCCAGCAGCTTCCTCGCTAAGGTCAATGAGCAGTTCTTC. Protein sequence: CASSFLAKVNEQFF.

This clonotype was observed a few times. This rearrangement joins TRBV6-5 to TRBJ1-6, with D uncertain. CDR1 MNHEY and CDR2 SVGAGI come from the germline V gene. V was clipped by 0 bases and J by 7 bases, with 16 bases between them. CDR3 size: 17 residues. The CDR3 spells CASSYSSYSGSNSPLHF. The CDR3 coding sequence is TGTGCCAGCAGTTACTCGAGCTATAGCGGTTCCAATTCACCCCTCCACTTT.

The chain couples TRBV7-2 to TRBJ2-3, with TRBD2 identical over 13 bases. The CDR3 totals 16 residues. Trimming took 3 bases from V and 5 from J; bases not matched to a gene: 5. The germline gives CDR1 SGHTA, CDR2 FQGNSA. DNA for the CDR3: TGTGCCAGCAGCTTCCGACTAGCGGGGGGAGGAGATACGCAGTATTTT. Translated, it gives CASSFRLAGGGDTQYF.

This clonotype has only a few counts. The chain carries TRBV9 and TRBJ2-7, with D tentatively TRBD1 or TRBD2 (6 bases each). Germline assignment: CDR1 SGDLS and CDR2 YYNGEE. V was cut by 0 bases and J by 0 bases, with 13 bases left in between. The CDR3 extends over 16 amino acids. The CDR3 reads CASSVEEGESSYEQYF. CDR3 sequence (DNA): TGTGCCAGCAGCGTAGAGGAGGGGGAAAGCTCCTACGAGCAGTACTTC.

V is TRBV20-1 and J is TRBJ1-1; 8 bases agree with TRBD1. CDR1 is DFQATT and CDR2 is SNEGSKA in the germline V gene (reference sequence). The V and J ends lost 0 bases and 5 bases, in that order; junction bases with no gene match: 11. The CDR3 has 16 amino acids. The CDR3 is CSARDPQGAGGTEAFF. The CDR3 DNA follows: TGCAGTGCTAGAGATCCCCAGGGGGCGGGTGGGACTGAAGCTTTCTTT.

This clonotype turned up a few times. This sequence joins TRBV9 and TRBJ1-5; no firm D call. The CDR3 is 13 residues long. Germline CDR1 SGDLS, CDR2 YYNGEE. Trimming took off 0 bases at V and 3 bases at J, with 4 bases between the two ends. The CDR3 DNA reads as TGTGCCAGCAGCGTAGCAGTCAATCAGCCCCAGCATTTT. It is translated as CASSVAVNQPQHF.

The chain links TRBV12-3 or TRBV12-4 to TRBJ2-4; a possible D gene is TRBD2 (5 bases). Trimming cost V 6 bases and J 5 bases, with 11 bases left between them. The CDR3 consists of 13 residues. DNA of the CDR3: TGTGCCAGCAGCGCGCGGGCGGAAAACATTCAGTACTTC. Residues: CASSARAENIQYF.

The chain recombines TRBV29-1 with TRBJ1-4, with D uncertain. The germline CDR1 and CDR2 sequences are SQVTM and ANQGSEA. The CDR3 extends over 11 amino acids. Trimming cost V 5 bases and J 8 bases, with 9 bases left between them. CDR3 bases: TGCAGCGTTTTAAGTGAGGAAAAACTGTTTTTT. Its protein product is CSVLSEEKLFF.